The next 7 T cell receptor beta chains were all read from a single sample in a study of CD8+ T cells in alopecia areata. The authors extracted RNA and reverse transcribed it into cDNA as the sequencing template. Assay used: immunoSEQ multiplex PCR; TCRdb lists only in-frame clones, some missing. The top ten hold more than 9.5% of the sample, which has 150,000 to 200,000 clones, approximately 70% seen once. The sequences come from CD8+ T cells sorted from blood, collected at week 0. Receptor source: a human donor with alopecia areata.

This chain's CDR3 is CSVMRDDGYTF. Written as DNA, the CDR3 is TGCAGCGTGATGAGGGACGACGGCTACACCTTC. The chain employs TRBV29-1 and TRBJ1-2; tentative D call: TRBD1 (5 bases). This CDR3 is built from 11 residues. V was cut by 6 bases and J by 8 bases, with 13 bases left in between. CDR1 is SQVTM and CDR2 is ANQGSEA in the germline V gene.

This clone was found a few times. V gene TRBV7-3 combines with J gene TRBJ2-5; 15 bases match TRBD2. The CDR3 is 16 residues long. Trimming at V came to 6 bases and at J to 2 bases, leaving 4 bases not matched to a gene. Germline V gene sequence: CDR1 SGHTA, CDR2 FQGTGA. CDR3 sequence: CASSSGLAGGQETQYF. In DNA, the CDR3 is TGTGCCAGCAGTTCCGGACTAGCGGGGGGGCAAGAGACCCAGTACTTC.

The J gene is TRBJ2-7, the V gene TRBV29-1, with 7 bases identical to TRBD2. From germline, CDR1 is SQVTM and CDR2 ANQGSEA. The CDR3 sequence is 14 residues long. After removal of 1 base from V and 3 bases from J, the junction contained 6 bases not matched to a gene. CDR3 nucleotides: TGCAGCGTTGAAGTGGAGGGAGGGTACTACGAGCAGTACTTC. Residues: CSVEVEGGYYEQYF.

CDR3 nucleotide sequence: TGTGCCAGCAGTGCACCAATGGGGGCGAGCTACGAGCAGTACTTC. Its translation: CASSAPMGASYEQYF. The chain couples TRBV27 to TRBJ2-5, with D possibly matching TRBD1 (6 bases). TRBJ2-7 explains the end of the DNA better; the J call may be wrong. Germline V gene lookup returns CDR1 MNHEY and CDR2 SMNVEV (reference sequence). This CDR3 spans 15 amino acids.

The chain couples TRBV23-1 to TRBJ1-2; 12 nucleotides line up with TRBD1. TRBV23-1 is an open reading frame, and its role is uncertain. The J segment lost 7 bases and the V segment lost 6 bases, leaving 12 bases of the junction unmatched. The CDR3 length is 16 residues. The CDR3 DNA follows: TGCGCCAGCAGCCAAAACACCGGGACAGGGGGCTGTGGCTACACCTTC. Encoded protein: CASSQNTGTGGCGYTF.

V usage is TRBV15 and J usage is TRBJ2-2, with D tentatively TRBD2 (6 bases). V was clipped by 4 bases and J by 1 base, with 13 bases between them. Germline V gives CDR1 LNHNV, CDR2 YYDKDF (reference sequence). The CDR3 sequence is 16 residues long. CDR3 sequence: CATSTRWRGNTGELFF. The CDR3 DNA is TGTGCCACCAGCACCCGATGGCGGGGGAACACCGGGGAGCTGTTTTTT.

The rearrangement uses TRBV2 and TRBJ1-5; 7 bases agree with TRBD1. Looked up from germline, CDR1 is SNHLY and CDR2 is FYNNEI. V shed 7 bases, J shed 4 bases, and the junction held 10 bases outside the gene matches. The CDR3 covers 15 residues. The chain's CDR3 is CASIDSPRGNQPQHF. The CDR3 DNA follows: TGTGCCAGCATCGATTCGCCCAGGGGGAATCAGCCCCAGCATTTT.